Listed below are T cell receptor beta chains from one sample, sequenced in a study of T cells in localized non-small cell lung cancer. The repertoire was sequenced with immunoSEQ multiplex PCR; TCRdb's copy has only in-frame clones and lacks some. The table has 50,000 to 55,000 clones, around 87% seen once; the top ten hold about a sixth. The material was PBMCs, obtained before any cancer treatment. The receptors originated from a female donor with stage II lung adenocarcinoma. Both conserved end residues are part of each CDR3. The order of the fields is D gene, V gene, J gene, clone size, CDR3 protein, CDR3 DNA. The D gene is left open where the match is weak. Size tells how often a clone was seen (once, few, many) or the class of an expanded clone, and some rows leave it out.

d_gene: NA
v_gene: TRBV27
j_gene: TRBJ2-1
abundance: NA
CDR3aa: CASSPRRGVDNEQFF
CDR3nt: TGTGCCAGCAGTCCCCGTAGGGGAGTGGACAATGAGCAGTTCTTC

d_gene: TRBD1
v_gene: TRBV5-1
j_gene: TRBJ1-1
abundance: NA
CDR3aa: CASSGTGAGSLNTEAFF
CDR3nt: TGCGCCAGCAGCGGGACAGGGGCCGGGAGTTTGAACACTGAAGCTTTCTTT

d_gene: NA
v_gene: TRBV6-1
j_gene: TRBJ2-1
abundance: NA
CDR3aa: CASSVASAVYNEQFF
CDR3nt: TGTGCCAGCAGTGTAGCCTCCGCGGTATACAATGAGCAGTTCTTC

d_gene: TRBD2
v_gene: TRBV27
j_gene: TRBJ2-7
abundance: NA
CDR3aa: CASSSLLAGGKYEQYF
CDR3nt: TGTGCCAGCAGTTCCTTACTAGCGGGGGGGAAATACGAGCAGTACTTC

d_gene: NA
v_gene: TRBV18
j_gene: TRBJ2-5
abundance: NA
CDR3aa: CASSPSRAQETQYF
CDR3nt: TGTGCCAGCTCACCATCCCGGGCCCAAGAGACCCAGTACTTC

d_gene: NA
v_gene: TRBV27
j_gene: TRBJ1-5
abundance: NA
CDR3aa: CASSLTTGSNQPQHF
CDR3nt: TGTGCCAGCAGTTTAACGACAGGTAGCAATCAGCCCCAGCATTTT

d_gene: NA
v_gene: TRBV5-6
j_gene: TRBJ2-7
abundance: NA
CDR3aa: CASSIGGRYEQYF
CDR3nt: TGTGCCAGCAGCATCGGGGGGCGCTACGAGCAGTACTTC

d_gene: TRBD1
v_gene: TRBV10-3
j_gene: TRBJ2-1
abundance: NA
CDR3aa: CAISGGDRYNEQFF
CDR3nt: TGTGCCATCAGTGGGGGGGACAGGTACAATGAGCAGTTCTTC

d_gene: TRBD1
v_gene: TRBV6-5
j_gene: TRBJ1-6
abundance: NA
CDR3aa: CASSYSWTGGSPLHF
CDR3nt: TGTGCCAGCAGTTACTCTTGGACAGGGGGCTCACCCCTCCACTTT

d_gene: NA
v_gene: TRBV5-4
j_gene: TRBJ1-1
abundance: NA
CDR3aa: CASSLGLGDEAFF
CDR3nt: TGTGCCAGCAGCTTGGGTTTAGGAGATGAAGCTTTCTTT

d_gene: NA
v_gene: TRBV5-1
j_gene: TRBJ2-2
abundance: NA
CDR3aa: CASSLGRGTGELFF
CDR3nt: TGCGCCAGCAGCCTCGGCAGAGGCACCGGGGAGCTGTTTTTT

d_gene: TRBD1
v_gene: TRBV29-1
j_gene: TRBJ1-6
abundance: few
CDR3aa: CSVPGQTNSPLHF
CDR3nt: TGCAGCGTCCCGGGACAGACCAATTCACCCCTCCACTTT

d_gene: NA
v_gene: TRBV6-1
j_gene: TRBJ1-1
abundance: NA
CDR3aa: CASNRGMNTEAFF
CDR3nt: TGTGCCAGCAATAGGGGCATGAACACTGAAGCTTTCTTT

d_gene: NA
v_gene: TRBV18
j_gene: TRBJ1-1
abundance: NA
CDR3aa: CASRQGSDTEAFF
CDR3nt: TGTGCCAGCCGTCAGGGGTCTGATACTGAAGCTTTCTTT

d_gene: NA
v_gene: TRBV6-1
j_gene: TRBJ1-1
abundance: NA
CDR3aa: CASRELGDTEAFF
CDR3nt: TGTGCCAGCAGGGAATTGGGGGATACTGAAGCTTTCTTT